This T cell receptor (beta chain) was retrieved from a study of blood T cell repertoires in COVID-19 (dated by TCRdb to 2018 to 2021). With respect to the entire study: The collaborator samples originated in the United States, Italy and Spain and spanned the acute and convalescent phases of COVID-19. The prospective study material was composed of cDNA or gDNA derived from T cells, B-cell-depleted T cells, or PBMCs. The dataset comprised deeply sampled blood TCRbeta repertoires from subjects exposed to, actively infected with, or recovered from COVID-19. The repertoires were made available in a free public database intended to serve as a resource for research on the immune response to SARS-CoV-2. Samples came from the ongoing ImmuneRACE study (first 160 participants) plus 1,254 subjects from 6 global collaborators. A de-identified subject ID, COVID-19 status, age in years and sex were almost always included in the sample metadata. Where available, HLA class I and class II types were taken from metadata supplied by the sample provider and were not determined by assay-based typing.

The investigation overall reported the following: Clinical and demographic metadata were provided uncurated, with the amount varying by source and participant.

The germline V and J ends show losses of 1 base and 7 bases respectively, and no gene match explains 11 bases of the junction. The germline V gene (reference sequence) provides CDR1 LGHDT and CDR2 YNNKEL. Taken from cysteine to phenylalanine, the CDR3 has 17 residues. Just the 51-base CDR3 DNA is kept, in frame starting at base 1. TCRbeta CDR3 regions were amplified from genomic DNA using the immunoSEQ Assay, a bias-controlled multiplex PCR. The original methods were these. Nucleated cell counts per sample were estimated from amplification of reference gene primers within the assay. To quantify the absolute abundance of each unique TCRbeta CDR3 rearrangement, sequence reads were collapsed and filtered. For each sample, productive Simpson clonality was calculated as the square root of Simpson's diversity index over productive rearrangements. TCRdb's version of the immuneACCESS table is confined to in-frame rearrangements and falls short of the full clone set. An unresolved V gene accounts for under half of the shortfall where checked; the remainder is of unknown origin. The V and J calls and clone size come from that table; D and trimming were worked out from the DNA. For this sample there are under 200,000 clones; approximately 87% appear just once. The top ten clonotypes cover under 13% of the sample.

One collaborating source in Seattle enrolled patients during active infection and followed them longitudinally through the course of disease. Whole blood was collected in K2EDTA tubes by collaborating institutions according to the institutions' own protocols. For TCRbeta analysis, collaborator samples were shipped as frozen whole blood, as isolated PBMCs, or as DNA extracted from either sample type. Regarding this clone: The clone's antigen remains unknown. The input lacks base qualities; no much larger clone sits a single base away.

The sample was peripheral blood. The sequence was obtained from a woman between 65 and 79 years old with COVID-19, enrolled during active disease. Here the chain combines TRBV3-1 (or the pseudogene TRBV3-2) and TRBJ1-4; TRBD1 lines up with 8 middle nucleotides. The CDR3 has the sequence CASSQGQGASRREKLFF. The DNA sequence follows: TGTGCCAGCAGCCAAGGGCAGGGGGCATCTCGGCGTGAAAAACTGTTTTTT.